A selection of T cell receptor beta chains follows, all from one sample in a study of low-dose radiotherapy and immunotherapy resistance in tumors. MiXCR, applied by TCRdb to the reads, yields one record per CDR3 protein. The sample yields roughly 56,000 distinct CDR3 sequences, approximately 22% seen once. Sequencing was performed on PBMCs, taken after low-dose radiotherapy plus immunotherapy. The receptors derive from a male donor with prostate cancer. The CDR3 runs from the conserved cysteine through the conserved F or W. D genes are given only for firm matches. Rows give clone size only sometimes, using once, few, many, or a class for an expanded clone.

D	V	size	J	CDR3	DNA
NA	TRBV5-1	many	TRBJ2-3	CASSPTTVSTDTQYF	TGCGCCAGCAGCCCAACGACTGTAAGCACAGATACGCAGTATTTT
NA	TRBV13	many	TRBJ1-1	CASSFVWGQTGKMNTEAFF	TGTGCCAGCAGCTTCGTCTGGGGCCAAACTGGGAAAATGAACACTGAAGCTTTCTTT
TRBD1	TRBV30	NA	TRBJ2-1	CAWGQGGSYNEQFF	TGTGCCTGGGGACAGGGTGGTTCCTACAATGAGCAGTTCTTC
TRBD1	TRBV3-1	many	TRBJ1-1	CASSPDRGTEAFF	TGTGCCAGCAGCCCGGACAGGGGGACTGAAGCTTTCTTT
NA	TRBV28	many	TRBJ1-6	CASSQENNSPLHF	TGTGCCAGCAGTCAGGAGAATAATTCACCCCTCCACTTT
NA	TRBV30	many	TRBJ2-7	CAWSVNGPYEQYF	TGTGCCTGGAGTGTAAATGGCCCCTACGAGCAGTACTTC
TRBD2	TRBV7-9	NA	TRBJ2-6	CASSTGLAGGSSSISGANVLTF	TGTGCCAGCAGCACGGGACTAGCGGGAGGATCCTCTTCTATCTCTGGGGCCAACGTCCTGACTTTC
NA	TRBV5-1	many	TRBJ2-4	CASSPGTKNIQYF	TGCGCCAGCAGTCCCGGGACCAAAAACATTCAGTACTTC
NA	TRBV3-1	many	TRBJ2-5	CASSPPQGRETQYF	TGTGCCAGCAGCCCACCTCAGGGGAGAGAGACCCAGTACTTC
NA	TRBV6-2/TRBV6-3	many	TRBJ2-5	CASDPWAASDGETQYF	TGTGCCAGCGACCCATGGGCGGCTAGCGACGGAGAGACCCAGTACTTC
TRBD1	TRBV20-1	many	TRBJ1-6	CSAVPHRGNNSPLHF	TGCAGTGCGGTACCCCACAGGGGCAATAATTCACCCCTCCACTTT
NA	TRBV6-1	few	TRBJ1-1	CASSEGGKNTEAFF	TGTGCCAGCAGTGAAGGAGGGAAGAACACTGAAGCTTTCTTT
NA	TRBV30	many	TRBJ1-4	CAWSIPRGGILPLGELFF	TGTGCCTGGAGTATCCCTCGTGGGGGGATCCTTCCTTTAGGGGAACTGTTTTTT
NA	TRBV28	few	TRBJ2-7	CASRLQGLSDYEQYF	TGTGCCAGCAGGCTTCAGGGTTTATCGGACTACGAGCAGTACTTC
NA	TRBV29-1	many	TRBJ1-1	CSVVPWMNTEAFF	TGCAGCGTCGTACCTTGGATGAACACTGAAGCTTTCTTT
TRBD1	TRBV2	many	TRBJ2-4	CASSKRDRQNIQYF	TGTGCCAGCAGTAAACGGGACAGGCAAAACATTCAGTACTTC
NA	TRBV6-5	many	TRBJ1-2	CASSYPDRTFIYGYTF	TGTGCCAGCAGTTACCCTGACAGGACCTTTATCTATGGCTACACCTTC
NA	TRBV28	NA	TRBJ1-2	CASSLPLTEPSGYTF	TGTGCCAGCAGTTTACCCCTGACAGAACCGTCAGGCTACACCTTC
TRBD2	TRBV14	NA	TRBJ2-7	CASSQTPGLAGARF	TGTGCCAGCAGCCAAACACCGGGACTAGCGGGGGCTAGGTTC
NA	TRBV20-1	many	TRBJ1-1	CSASRGGRRTEAFF	TGCAGTGCTAGTCGGGGGGGACGTCGCACTGAAGCTTTCTTT
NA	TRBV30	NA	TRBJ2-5	CAWSVSETQYF	TGTGCCTGGAGTGTATCAGAGACCCAGTACTTC
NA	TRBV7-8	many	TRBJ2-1	CASSPTQSSYNEQFF	TGTGCCAGCAGCCCAACGCAGAGCTCCTACAATGAGCAGTTCTTC
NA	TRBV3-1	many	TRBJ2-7	CASSQTGGGAGITYEQYF	TGTGCCAGCAGCCAAACAGGGGGGGGCGCTGGGATTACCTACGAGCAGTACTTC
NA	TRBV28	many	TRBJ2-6	CASSPAGAPGLLGANVLTF	TGTGCCAGCAGTCCTGCCGGGGCGCCCGGGCTCTTAGGGGCCAACGTCCTGACTTTC
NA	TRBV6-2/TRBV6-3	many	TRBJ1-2	CASSYGPDYGYTF	TGTGCCAGCAGTTACGGTCCAGATTATGGCTACACCTTC
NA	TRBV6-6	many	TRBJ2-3	CASGRFRDTQYF	TGTGCCAGCGGTAGGTTCAGAGATACGCAGTATTTT
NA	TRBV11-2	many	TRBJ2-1	CASSSVEGIGSYNEQFF	TGTGCCAGCAGCTCGGTGGAGGGTATAGGCTCCTACAATGAGCAGTTCTTC
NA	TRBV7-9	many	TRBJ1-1	CASQSLGSVTEAFF	TGTGCCAGCCAATCCTTGGGCTCGGTCACTGAAGCTTTCTTT
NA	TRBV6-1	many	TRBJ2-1	CASSEFVSTPYNEQFF	TGTGCCAGCAGTGAATTCGTATCGACACCCTACAATGAGCAGTTCTTC
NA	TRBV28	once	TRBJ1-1	CASSRNTEAFF	TGTGCCAGCAGCAGAAACACTGAAGCTTTCTTT
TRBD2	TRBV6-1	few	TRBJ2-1	CASTWLPSGGNEQFF	TGTGCCAGCACGTGGTTGCCTAGCGGGGGGAATGAGCAGTTCTTC
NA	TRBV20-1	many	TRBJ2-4	CSARDWGAKNIQYF	TGCAGTGCTAGAGATTGGGGGGCCAAAAACATTCAGTACTTC
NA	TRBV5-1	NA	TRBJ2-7	CASSLVVSPYEQYF	TGCGCCAGCAGCTTGGTCGTTTCGCCCTACGAGCAGTACTTC
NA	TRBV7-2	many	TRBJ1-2	CASSLGQGSYGYTF	TGTGCCAGCAGCTTAGGGCAGGGGTCCTATGGCTACACCTTC
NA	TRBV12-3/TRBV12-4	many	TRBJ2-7	CASSLADGYEQYF	TGTGCCAGCAGTTTAGCGGATGGCTACGAGCAGTACTTC
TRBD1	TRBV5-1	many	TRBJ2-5	CASSRRDRGRETQYF	TGCGCCAGCAGCCGCCGGGACAGGGGGCGGGAGACCCAGTACTTC
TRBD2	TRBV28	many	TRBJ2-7	CASSPSAGSHEQYF	TGTGCCAGCAGTCCATCAGCGGGGTCCCACGAGCAGTACTTC
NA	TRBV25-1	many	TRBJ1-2	CASSRGPLDGYTF	TGTGCCAGCAGCAGGGGACCTCTGGATGGCTACACCTTC
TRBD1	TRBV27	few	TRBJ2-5	CASSKQGAVETQYF	TGTGCCAGCAGCAAACAGGGGGCTGTAGAGACCCAGTACTTC
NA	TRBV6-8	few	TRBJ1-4	CASSYSATNEKLFF	TGTGCCAGCAGCTACAGTGCAACTAATGAAAAACTGTTTTTT
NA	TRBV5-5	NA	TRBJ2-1	CASSLFVASEQFF	TGTGCCAGCAGCTTGTTTGTGGCTAGTGAGCAGTTCTTC
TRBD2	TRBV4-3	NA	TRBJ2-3	CASSQDGTSTETQYF	TGCGCCAGCAGCCAAGATGGGACTAGCACGGAGACGCAGTATTTT
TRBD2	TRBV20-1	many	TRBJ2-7	CSARPSGGLIYEQYF	TGCAGTGCTAGACCCAGCGGGGGGCTTATCTACGAGCAGTACTTC
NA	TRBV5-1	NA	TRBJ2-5	CASSLTAGQETQYF	TGCGCCAGCAGCTTAACGGCAGGGCAAGAGACCCAGTACTTC
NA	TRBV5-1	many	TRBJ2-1	CASSLAGIPYNEQFF	TGCGCCAGCAGCTTGGCCGGTATACCTTACAATGAGCAGTTCTTC
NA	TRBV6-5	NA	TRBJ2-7	CASSYGPATYEQYF	TGTGCCAGCAGTTACGGTCCAGCAACCTACGAGCAGTACTTC
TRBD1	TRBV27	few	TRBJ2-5	CASRTGQGPQETQYF	TGTGCCAGCAGAACGGGACAGGGGCCCCAAGAGACCCAGTACTTC
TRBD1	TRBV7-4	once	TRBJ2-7	CASGPTGGSYEQYF	TGTGCCAGCGGACCGACAGGGGGCAGCTACGAGCAGTACTTC
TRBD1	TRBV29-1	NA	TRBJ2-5	CSAGTGGETQYF	TGCAGCGCCGGGACAGGGGGAGAGACCCAGTACTTC
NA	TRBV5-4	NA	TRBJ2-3	CASSPGTATDTQYF	TGTGCCAGCAGCCCGGGGACCGCAACAGATACGCAGTATTTT
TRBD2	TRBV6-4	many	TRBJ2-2	CASSDVAGAGGELFF	TGTGCCAGCAGTGACGTAGCGGGAGCCGGAGGGGAGCTGTTTTTT
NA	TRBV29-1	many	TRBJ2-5	CSVSWGVGQETQYF	TGCAGCGTTTCATGGGGGGTTGGTCAAGAGACCCAGTACTTC
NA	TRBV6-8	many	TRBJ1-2	CASSYRNNYGYTF	TGTGCCAGCAGTTATAGGAACAACTATGGCTACACCTTC
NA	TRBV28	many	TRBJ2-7	CASSLPGNIHEQYF	TGTGCCAGCAGTTTGCCCGGGAATATCCACGAGCAGTACTTC
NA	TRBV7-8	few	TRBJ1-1	CASSLVGARDTEAFF	TGTGCCAGCAGCTTAGTAGGCGCTAGGGACACTGAAGCTTTCTTT
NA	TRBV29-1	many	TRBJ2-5	CSVEVRSTAQYF	TGCAGCGTTGAAGTACGGTCAACTGCCCAGTACTTC
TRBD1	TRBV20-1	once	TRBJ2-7	CSARRGPTYEQYF	TGCAGTGCTAGGAGGGGGCCTACCTACGAGCAGTACTTC